Presented here are 10 T cell receptor beta chains from one specimen sequenced in a study of T cells in women clearing cervical HPV infection (dated by TCRdb to the late 2010s). Libraries were prepared through the immunoSEQ multiplex PCR assay. TCRdb mirrors the immuneACCESS table, restricted to in-frame sequences. Some clones are absent from its copies; in checked studies, under half trace to an unresolved V gene, and the reason for the others is unknown. The sample table includes about 40,000 clones. Around 7.6% of the sample lies in the top ten. The specimen was blood buffy coat. These receptors all come from a woman between 18 and 70 years old with a cervical HPV16 infection that either progressed to CIN3+ or cleared (not recorded which).

In regard to this clone: The CDR3 is cut off 3 residues early in the read; its end comes from the germline J gene. V usage is TRBV9 and J usage is TRBJ2-3; D might be TRBD1 (6 bases). Trimming took 0 bases from V and 4 from J, leaving 15 bases between them. Germline CDR1 and CDR2: SGDLS and YYNGEE. The CDR3 extends over 16 amino acids. Incomplete CDR3 DNA: TGTGCCAGCAGCGTAGAGACCGGACAGCCGTCAGATACG. Its protein is CASSVETGQPSDT. In full, the CDR3 is CASSVETGQPSDTQYF.

As concerns this clone: Read sequence stops 3 residues before the CDR3 end, and the germline J gene provides the missing end. This chain uses TRBV20-1 with TRBJ1-5; D might be TRBD1 (6 bases). Germline V CDR1 and CDR2: DFQATT, SNEGSKA (reference sequence). The CDR3 has 16 amino acids. Trimming took off 0 bases at V and 0 bases at J, with 12 bases between the two ends. CDR3: CSARDDRFHSNQPQHF. The part of the CDR3 DNA that was read is TGCAGTGCTAGAGATGACAGGTTCCATAGCAATCAGCCC.

As to this clone: Read coverage stops 3 residues before the CDR3 terminus; the germline J gene supplies the remainder. The genes are TRBV12-3 or TRBV12-4 and TRBJ2-2; 8 positions agree with TRBD1. This CDR3 has 15 amino acids. V lost 6 bases, J lost 5 bases, and 8 bases stayed unmatched. CDR3 region: CASSPETGDTGELFF. The sequenced CDR3 bases are TGTGCCAGCAGCCCAGAGACAGGGGATACCGGGGAG.

Comment on this clone: The read ends 3 residues shy of where the CDR3 ends; the end is completed using the germline J gene. This chain connects TRBV5-1 to TRBJ2-1, with 8 bases fitting TRBD1. Germline V gives CDR1 SGHRS, CDR2 YFSETQ. V lost 4 bases, J lost 2 bases, and 8 bases stayed unmatched. The CDR3 covers 16 residues. Here the CDR3 reads CASSVRQGPPYNEQFF. The part of the CDR3 DNA that was read is TGCGCCAGCAGCGTACGACAGGGGCCCCCCTACAATGAG.

In the case of this clone: The read falls 3 residues short of the CDR3 end, and the missing part is taken from the germline J gene. The genes are TRBV28 and TRBJ1-2, with TRBD1 matching 8 bases. This CDR3 has 13 amino acids. The J segment lost 4 bases and the V segment lost 6 bases, leaving 4 bases of the junction unmatched. CDR1 MDHEN and CDR2 SYDVKM come from the germline V gene. CDR3 DNA (partial): TGTGCCAGCAGGCCAGGGGGCTCCTATGGC. Translating gives CASRPGGSYG. The whole CDR3 reads CASRPGGSYGYTF.

As to this clone: With the read ending 3 residues before the CDR3 end, the germline J gene is used to fill in that end. This chain links TRBV12-3 or TRBV12-4 with TRBJ2-3; the D gene is possibly TRBD1 (5 bases). The CDR3 has 16 amino acids. Trimming shortened V by 3 bases and J by 3 bases, and 16 bases separated the two germline ends. The DNA read from the CDR3 is TGTGCCAGCAGTTTGGTCGTTACAGGTGGGACAGATACG. Amino acids: CASSLVVTGGTDT. The CDR3, in full, reads CASSLVVTGGTDTQYF.

With respect to this clone: The CDR3 end lies 3 residues beyond the end of the read and is filled in from the germline J gene. The J gene is TRBJ1-1, the V gene TRBV20-1; 9 nucleotides match TRBD1. CDR3 length: 15 residues. CDR1 and CDR2 from the germline V gene are DFQATT and SNEGSKA (reference sequence). Losses at the gene ends were 2 bases for V and 4 bases for J; bases not matched to a gene: 8. CDR3 DNA, as far as it was read: TGCAGTGCTAGAAGGTTCGGGACAGGGACCACTGAA. Its protein product is CSARRFGTGTTE. The full CDR3 protein reads CSARRFGTGTTEAFF.

Note on this clone: The read terminates 3 residues ahead of where the CDR3 ends, so the germline J gene completes it. The chain links TRBV6-7 to TRBJ1-1, with D tentatively TRBD1 (5 bases). TRBV6-7 is known as an ORF, though its function is uncertain. V dropped 6 bases and J dropped 2 bases, with 16 bases sitting between them. The CDR3 has 15 amino acids. The CDR3 bases that were read are TGTGCCAGCAGCCGACCCCAGGGCATAAACACTGAA. Protein product: CASSRPQGINTE. The full-length CDR3 reads as CASSRPQGINTEAFF.

Remarks on this clone: The read is 3 residues too short to cover the CDR3 end, so that end is filled in from the germline J gene. The chain recombines TRBV10-3 with TRBJ2-5; possible D gene TRBD2, 7 bases. Per the germline V gene, CDR1 is ENHRY and CDR2 is SYGVKD. The CDR3 has 13 amino acids. V lost 6 bases, J lost 5 bases, and 13 bases lay in between. The CDR3 DNA, read in part, is TGTGCCATCAGCAGGGGAGGGTTGGAGACC. This sequence encodes CAISRGGLET. The CDR3 reads in full as CAISRGGLETQYF.

Remarks on this clone: Coverage ceases 3 residues before the CDR3 finishes, and the germline J gene fills in the end. The chain employs TRBV29-1 and TRBJ2-1, with D possibly TRBD1 on 5 matching bases. CDR1 is SQVTM and CDR2 is ANQGSEA in the germline V gene. This CDR3 comprises 12 residues. V was cut by 3 bases and J by 9 bases, with 12 bases left in between. CDR3 residues: CSVEQTVGEQFF. The sequenced part of the CDR3 DNA is TGCAGCGTTGAGCAGACAGTAGGTGAG.